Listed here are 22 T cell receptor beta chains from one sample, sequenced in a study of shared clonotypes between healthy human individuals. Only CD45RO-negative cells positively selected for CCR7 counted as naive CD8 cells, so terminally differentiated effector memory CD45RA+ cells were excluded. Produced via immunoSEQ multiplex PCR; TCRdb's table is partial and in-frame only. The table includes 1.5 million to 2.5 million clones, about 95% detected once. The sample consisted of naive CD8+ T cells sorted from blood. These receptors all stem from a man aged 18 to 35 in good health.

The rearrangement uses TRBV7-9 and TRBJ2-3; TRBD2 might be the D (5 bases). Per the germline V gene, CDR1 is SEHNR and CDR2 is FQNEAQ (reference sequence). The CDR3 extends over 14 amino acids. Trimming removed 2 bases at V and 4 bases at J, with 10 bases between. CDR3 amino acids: CASSLLPAADTQYF. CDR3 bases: TGTGCCAGCAGCTTACTGCCAGCGGCAGATACGCAGTATTTT.

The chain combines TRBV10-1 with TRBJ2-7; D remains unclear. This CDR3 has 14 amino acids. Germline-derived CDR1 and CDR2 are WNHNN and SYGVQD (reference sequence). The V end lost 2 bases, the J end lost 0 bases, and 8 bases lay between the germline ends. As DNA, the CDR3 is TGCGCCAGCAGTGAGAGGACGGGCTCCTACGAGCAGTACTTC. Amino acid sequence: CASSERTGSYEQYF.

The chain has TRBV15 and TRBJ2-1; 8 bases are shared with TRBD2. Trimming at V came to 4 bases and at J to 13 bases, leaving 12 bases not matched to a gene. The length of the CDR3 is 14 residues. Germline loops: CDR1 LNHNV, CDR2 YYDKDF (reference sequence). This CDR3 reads CATSIAAGDLPQFF. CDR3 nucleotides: TGTGCCACCAGCATTGCAGCGGGGGACTTACCTCAGTTCTTC.

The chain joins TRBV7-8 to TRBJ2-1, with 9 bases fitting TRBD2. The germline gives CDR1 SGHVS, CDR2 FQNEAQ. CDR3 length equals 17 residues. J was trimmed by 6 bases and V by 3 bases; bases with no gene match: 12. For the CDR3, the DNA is TGTGCCAGCAGCTTGACAATAGCGGGAGAGGTTTTCAATGAGCAGTTCTTC. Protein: CASSLTIAGEVFNEQFF.

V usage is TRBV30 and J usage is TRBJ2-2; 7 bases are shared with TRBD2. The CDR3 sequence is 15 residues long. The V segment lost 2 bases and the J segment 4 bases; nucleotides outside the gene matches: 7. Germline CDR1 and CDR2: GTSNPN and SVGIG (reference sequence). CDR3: CAWSPSGLVTGELFF. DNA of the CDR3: TGTGCCTGGAGTCCCTCTGGACTAGTCACCGGGGAGCTGTTTTTT.

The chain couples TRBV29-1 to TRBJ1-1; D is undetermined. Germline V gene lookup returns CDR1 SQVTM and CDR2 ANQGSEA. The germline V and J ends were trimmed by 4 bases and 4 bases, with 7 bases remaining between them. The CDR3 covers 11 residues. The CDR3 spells CSVGGITEAFF. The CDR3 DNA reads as TGCAGCGTTGGTGGGATCACTGAAGCTTTCTTT.

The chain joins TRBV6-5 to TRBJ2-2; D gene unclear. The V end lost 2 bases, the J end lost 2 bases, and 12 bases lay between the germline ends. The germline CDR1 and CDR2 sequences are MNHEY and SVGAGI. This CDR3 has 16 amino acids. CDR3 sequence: CASSYTTGFNTGELFF. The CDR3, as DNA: TGTGCCAGCAGTTACACGACCGGGTTTAACACCGGGGAGCTGTTTTTT.

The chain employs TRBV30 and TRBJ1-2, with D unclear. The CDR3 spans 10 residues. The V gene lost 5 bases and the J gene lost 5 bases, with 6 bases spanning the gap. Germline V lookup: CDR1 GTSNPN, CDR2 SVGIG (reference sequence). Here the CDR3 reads CAWDPYGYTF. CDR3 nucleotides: TGTGCCTGGGACCCATATGGCTACACCTTC.

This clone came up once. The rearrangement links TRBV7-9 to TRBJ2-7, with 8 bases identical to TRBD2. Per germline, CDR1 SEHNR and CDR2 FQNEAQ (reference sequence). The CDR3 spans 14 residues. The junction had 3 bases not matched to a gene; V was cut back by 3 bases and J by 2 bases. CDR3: CASSFGGEAYEQYF. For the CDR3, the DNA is TGTGCCAGCAGCTTCGGGGGGGAGGCCTACGAGCAGTACTTC.

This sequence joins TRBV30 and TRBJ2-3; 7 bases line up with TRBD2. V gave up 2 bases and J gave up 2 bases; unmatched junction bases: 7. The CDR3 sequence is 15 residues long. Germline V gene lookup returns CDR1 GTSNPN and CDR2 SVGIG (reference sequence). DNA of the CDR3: TGTGCCTGGAGTCTAGCGGACCCGCTCACAGATACGCAGTATTTT. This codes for CAWSLADPLTDTQYF.

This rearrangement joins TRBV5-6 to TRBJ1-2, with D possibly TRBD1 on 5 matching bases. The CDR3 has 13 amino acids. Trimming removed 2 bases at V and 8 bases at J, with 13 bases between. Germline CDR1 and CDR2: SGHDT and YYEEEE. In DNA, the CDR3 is TGTGCCAGCAGCTTAGGGGCAGGGTACGGCTACACCTTC. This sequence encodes CASSLGAGYGYTF.

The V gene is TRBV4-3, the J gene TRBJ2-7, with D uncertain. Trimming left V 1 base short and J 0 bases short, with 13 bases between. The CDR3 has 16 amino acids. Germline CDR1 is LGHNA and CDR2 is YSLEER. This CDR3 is CASSQVPATSSYEQYF. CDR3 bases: TGCGCCAGCAGCCAAGTCCCAGCTACGAGCTCCTACGAGCAGTACTTC.

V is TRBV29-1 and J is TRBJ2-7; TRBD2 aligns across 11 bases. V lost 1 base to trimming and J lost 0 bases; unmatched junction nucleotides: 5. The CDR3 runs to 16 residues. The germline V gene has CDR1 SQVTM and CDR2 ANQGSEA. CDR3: CSVEGLAGGSSYEQYF. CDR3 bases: TGCAGCGTTGAAGGGCTAGCGGGAGGAAGCTCCTACGAGCAGTACTTC.

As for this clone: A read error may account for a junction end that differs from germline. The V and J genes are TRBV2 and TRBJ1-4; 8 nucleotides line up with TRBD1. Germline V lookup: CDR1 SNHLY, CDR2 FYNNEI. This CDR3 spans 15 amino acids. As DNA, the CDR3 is TGTGCCAGCAGCGAAGGACAGGGAACTAATGAAAAACTGTTTTTT. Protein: CASSEGQGTNEKLFF.

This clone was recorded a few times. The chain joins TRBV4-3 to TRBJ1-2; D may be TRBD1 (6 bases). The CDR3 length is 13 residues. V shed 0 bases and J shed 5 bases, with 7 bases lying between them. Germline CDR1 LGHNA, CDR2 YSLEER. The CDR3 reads CASSQEQGYGYTF. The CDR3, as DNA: TGCGCCAGCAGCCAAGAACAGGGATATGGCTACACCTTC.

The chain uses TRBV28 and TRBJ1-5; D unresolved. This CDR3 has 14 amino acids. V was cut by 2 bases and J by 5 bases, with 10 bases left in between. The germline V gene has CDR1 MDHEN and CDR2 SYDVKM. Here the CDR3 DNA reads TGTGCCAGCAGTTTACCTGGCGGCGATCAGCCCCAGCATTTT. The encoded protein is CASSLPGGDQPQHF.

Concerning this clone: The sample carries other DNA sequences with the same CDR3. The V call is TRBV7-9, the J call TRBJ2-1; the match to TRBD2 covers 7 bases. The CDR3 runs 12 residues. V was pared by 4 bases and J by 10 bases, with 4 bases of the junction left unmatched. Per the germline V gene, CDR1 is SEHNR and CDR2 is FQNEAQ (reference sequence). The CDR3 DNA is TGTGCCAGCAGCTCGTTGGGAGGGGAGCAGTTCTTC. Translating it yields CASSSLGGEQFF.

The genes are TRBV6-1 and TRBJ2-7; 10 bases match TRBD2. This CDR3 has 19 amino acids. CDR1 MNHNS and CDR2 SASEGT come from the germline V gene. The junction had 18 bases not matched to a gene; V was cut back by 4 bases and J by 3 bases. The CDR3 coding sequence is TGTGCCAGCAGTGCGGATGAACTGGGAGCGGGAGGGCCTCTCTACGAGCAGTACTTC. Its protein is CASSADELGAGGPLYEQYF.

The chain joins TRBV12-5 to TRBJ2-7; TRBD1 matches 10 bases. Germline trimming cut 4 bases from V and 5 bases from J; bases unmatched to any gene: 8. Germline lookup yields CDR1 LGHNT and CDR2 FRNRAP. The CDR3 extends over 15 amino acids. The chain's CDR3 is CASGWPGTGVHEQYF. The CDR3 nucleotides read TGTGCTAGTGGTTGGCCCGGGACAGGGGTCCACGAGCAGTACTTC.

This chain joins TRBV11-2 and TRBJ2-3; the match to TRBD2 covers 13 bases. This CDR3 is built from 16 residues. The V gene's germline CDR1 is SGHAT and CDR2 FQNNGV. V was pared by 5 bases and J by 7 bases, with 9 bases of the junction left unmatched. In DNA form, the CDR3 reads TGTGCCAGCAGCCCCCCCGGACTAGCGGGAGCATATACGCAGTATTTT. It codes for CASSPPGLAGAYTQYF.

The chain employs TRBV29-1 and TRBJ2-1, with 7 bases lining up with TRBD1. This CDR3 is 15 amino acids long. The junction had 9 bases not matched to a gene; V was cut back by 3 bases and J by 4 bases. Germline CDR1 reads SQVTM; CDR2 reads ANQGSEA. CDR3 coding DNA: TGCAGCGTTGAGGAACAGGGGTCTGGGTACAATGAGCAGTTCTTC. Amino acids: CSVEEQGSGYNEQFF.

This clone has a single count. CDR3 coding DNA: TGTGCCAGCAGCACCACATTAAGCTCCTACAATGAGCAGTTCTTC. Protein: CASSTTLSSYNEQFF. J is TRBJ2-1 and V is TRBV11-2; D gene unclear. This CDR3 is 15 amino acids long. The germline gives CDR1 SGHAT, CDR2 FQNNGV. V gave up 5 bases and J gave up 0 bases, with 11 bases separating them.